This passage covers 18 T cell receptor beta chains from one sample sequenced in a study of blood T cells in healthy people across ages. Then a second PCR, running roughly 6 to 12 cycles, was carried out with a sample-barcoded 5' primer and a J-beta primer mix. TCRdb re-derived calls from the 5' RACE reads in MiXCR, one entry per CDR3 protein. The repertoire holds 700,000 to 800,000 distinct CDR3 sequences, with more than 40% as singletons. The material sequenced was blood. These receptor sequences come from a woman aged 55-70 years in good health.

This clonotype was picked up a small number of times. The chain recombines TRBV28 with TRBJ1-6; D is possibly TRBD1 (5 bases). The CDR3 has 15 amino acids. Trimming left V 2 bases short and J 9 bases short, with 14 bases between. From germline, CDR1 is MDHEN and CDR2 SYDVKM. CDR3 DNA sequence: TGTGCCAGCAGTTTAAGTGCTCCCGGGGGTTCACCCCTCCACTTT. It codes for CASSLSAPGGSPLHF.

The chain couples TRBV9 to TRBJ2-7; D is possibly TRBD1 (6 bases). The DNA end lines up better with TRBJ2-5; the J call may be wrong. This CDR3 has 13 amino acids. Per the germline V gene, CDR1 is SGDLS and CDR2 is YYNGEE. As DNA, the CDR3 is TGTGCCAGCAGCACAGGGCTCGGGGAGACCCAGTACTTC. Translated, it gives CASSTGLGETQYF.

The gene calls are TRBV7-6 and TRBJ2-7; 8 bases map to TRBD1. The DNA end favors TRBJ2-5, so the J call may be wrong. Germline lookup yields CDR1 SGHVS and CDR2 FNYEAQ. The CDR3 contains 14 residues. The CDR3 sequence is CASSLSDRVQTQYF. As DNA, the CDR3 is TGTGCCAGCAGCTTATCGGACAGGGTCCAGACCCAGTACTTC.

The V call is TRBV5-4, the J call TRBJ2-7; D remains ambiguous. The J call is uncertain, as TRBJ2-5 better fits the DNA end. The CDR3 runs 13 residues. The germline gives CDR1 SGHNT, CDR2 YYREEE (reference sequence). The CDR3 sequence is CASSLGAIETQYF. For the CDR3, the DNA is TGTGCCAGCAGCTTGGGTGCTATAGAGACCCAGTACTTC.

This chain links TRBV19 with TRBJ2-1; D not certain. V lost 5 bases, J lost 4 bases, and 18 bases lay in between. The CDR3 is 16 residues long. Germline V gene lookup returns CDR1 LNHDA and CDR2 SQIVND (reference sequence). CDR3 sequence (DNA): TGTGCCAGTAGTTCCCGACCCGTTTATGGTTACAATGAGCAGTTCTTC. This gives the protein CASSSRPVYGYNEQFF.

The chain uses TRBV6-5 and TRBJ2-1; 11 bases line up with TRBD2. The CDR3 contains 13 residues. V dropped 7 bases and J dropped 9; count of bases not matched to a gene: 5. From germline, CDR1 is MNHEY and CDR2 SVGAGI. The CDR3 region has the DNA TGTGCCAGCACAGTAGCGGGAGGGCGTGAGCAGTTCTTC. It translates to CASTVAGGREQFF.

In its sample, this clonotype was seen many times. The chain combines TRBV20-1 with TRBJ2-7; D remains unclear. There are 12 residues in the CDR3. Looked up from germline, CDR1 is DFQATT and CDR2 is SNEGSKA (reference sequence). V dropped 6 bases and J dropped 7 bases, with 16 bases sitting between them. The CDR3 is CSAIERVGEQYF. In DNA form, the CDR3 reads TGCAGTGCAATAGAACGGGTGGGGGAGCAGTACTTC.

A word on this clonotype: One end of the junction does not line up with germline, which may come from a read error. The chain recombines TRBV7-9 with TRBJ1-2, with D possibly being TRBD1 (5 bases). In germline, CDR1 is SEHNR, CDR2 FQNEAQ (reference sequence). CDR3 length: 14 residues. CDR3 residues: CASSLAQGGDGHTF. The CDR3 DNA is TGTGCCAGCAGCTTAGCCCAGGGCGGGGATGGCCACACCTTC. Complete variable domain (other parts from reference TRBV7-9 and TRBJ1-2): DTGVSQNPRHKITKRGQNVTFRCDPISEHNRLYWYRQTLGQGPEFLTYFQNEAQLEKSRLLSDRFSAERPKGSFSTLEIQRTEQGDSAMYLCASSLAQGGDGHTFGSGTRLTVV.

At least ten counts were recorded for this clonotype. V usage is TRBV29-1 and J usage is TRBJ2-7, with D possibly being TRBD1 (6 bases). The germline CDR1 and CDR2 sequences are SQVTM and ANQGSEA. This CDR3 is 12 amino acids long. Trimming pared 6 bases from V and 3 bases from J, leaving 12 bases between. CDR3 amino acids: CSVADSHYEQYF. Here the CDR3 DNA reads TGCAGCGTGGCGGACAGCCACTACGAGCAGTACTTC.

The rearrangement links TRBV5-1 to TRBJ2-7, with 9 nucleotides matching TRBD1. Losses at the gene ends were 1 base for V and 4 bases for J; bases not matched to a gene: 3. Per germline, CDR1 SGHRS and CDR2 YFSETQ. This CDR3 has 14 residues. The CDR3 sequence is CASSLTGGGYEQYF. CDR3 DNA sequence: TGCGCCAGCAGCTTGACAGGGGGCGGGTACGAGCAGTACTTC.

This chain joins TRBV28 and TRBJ2-7; 7 bases are shared with TRBD1. The CDR3 spans 16 residues. V was pared by 4 bases and J by 2 bases, with 11 bases of the junction left unmatched. Germline CDR1 reads MDHEN; CDR2 reads SYDVKM. CDR3 amino acids: CASSYNPRQGAYEQYF. The CDR3 region has the DNA TGTGCCAGCAGTTACAACCCTCGACAGGGAGCCTACGAGCAGTACTTC.

This clonotype was seen a handful of times. This rearrangement joins TRBV7-3 to TRBJ2-3, with a weak D call TRBD2 (6 bases). Germline assignment: CDR1 SGHTA and CDR2 FQGTGA. Deletions cut 4 bases from V and 1 base from J, with 21 bases between. The CDR3 is 18 residues long. In DNA form, the CDR3 reads TGTGCCAGCAGCTCCACATCGGGCCGTTGGGGGGGCACAGATACGCAGTATTTT. This encodes CASSSTSGRWGGTDTQYF.

This clonotype appeared a few times. The chain couples TRBV27 to TRBJ1-2; D remains ambiguous. The V end lost 4 bases, the J end lost 7 bases, and 13 bases lay between the germline ends. The CDR3 length is 13 residues. Per the germline V gene, CDR1 is MNHEY and CDR2 is SMNVEV (reference sequence). CDR3 DNA: TGTGCCAGCAGTTCGTACGACTATACTGGCTACACCTTC. Its translation: CASSSYDYTGYTF.

About this clonotype: One base away lies a much larger clone, so this may be a sequencing read error. J is TRBJ2-7 and V is TRBV4-2; 16 bases are a match to TRBD2. TRBJ2-5 explains the end of the DNA better; the J call may be wrong. This CDR3 has 16 residues. Germline V CDR1 and CDR2: LGHNA, YNFKEQ. In DNA, the CDR3 is TGTGCCAGCAGCCCGGGACTAGCGGGAGGGGTAGAGACCCAGTACTTC. This translates into CASSPGLAGGVETQYF.

This clonotype was detected only once. The chain combines TRBV7-3 with TRBJ2-3; possibly TRBD1 for D (6 bases). The CDR3 length is 15 residues. V dropped 5 bases and J dropped 8 bases, with 20 bases sitting between them. Germline CDR1 reads SGHTA; CDR2 reads FQGTGA. The CDR3 sequence is CASSPRQDQTGTQYF. For the CDR3, the DNA is TGTGCCAGCAGCCCGAGACAGGACCAAACGGGTACGCAGTATTTT. The complete variable domain, with remaining parts taken from reference TRBV7-3 and TRBJ2-3, reads GAGVSQTPSNKVTEKGKYVELRCDPISGHTALYWYRQSLGQGPEFLIYFQGTGAADDSGLPNDRFFAVRPEGSVSTLKIQRTERGDSAVYLCASSPRQDQTGTQYFGPGTRLTVL.

This clonotype was recorded at least ten times. The rearrangement uses TRBV6-1 and TRBJ2-7; TRBD1 matches 9 bases. This CDR3 spans 14 amino acids. V lost 8 bases to trimming and J lost 5 bases; unmatched junction nucleotides: 10. In germline, CDR1 is MNHNS, CDR2 SASEGT. The CDR3 DNA reads TGTGCCAGCGGGGGACAGGGTTATAGCAACGAGCAGTACTTC. Protein product: CASGGQGYSNEQYF.

This clonotype occurred a few times. This rearrangement joins TRBV18 to TRBJ1-4; D possibly corresponds to TRBD1 (5 bases). The CDR3 has 15 amino acids. The germline V gene encodes CDR1 KGHSH and CDR2 LQKENI. The V gene lost 0 bases and the J gene lost 2 bases, with 7 bases spanning the gap. The CDR3 nucleotides read TGTGCCAGCTCACCACCTTGGGGGACTAATGAAAAACTGTTTTTT. It encodes CASSPPWGTNEKLFF. Supplemented by reference TRBV18 and TRBJ1-4, the full variable domain reads NAGVMQNPRHLVRRRGQEARLRCSPMKGHSHVYWYRQLPEEGLKFMVYLQKENIIDESGMPKERFSAEFPKEGPSILRIQQVVRGDSAAYFCASSPPWGTNEKLFFGSGTQLSVL.

The chain employs TRBV20-1 and TRBJ2-3; TRBD1 might be the D (6 bases). V lost 0 bases to trimming and J lost 4 bases, with 14 bases between them. The CDR3 sequence is 15 residues long. The V gene's germline CDR1 is DFQATT and CDR2 SNEGSKA (reference sequence). In DNA form, the CDR3 reads TGCAGTGCTAGAGATGGGGCAGCAGGGGCAGATACGCAGTATTTT. Translating it yields CSARDGAAGADTQYF.